The 3 T cell receptor beta chains presented below share a single source sample, sequenced in a study of identical twins (dated by TCRdb to 2016 to 2017). To prepare the library, 5' RACE was applied. Data came from an Illumina HiSeq 2000. The raw public data were reprocessed by TCRdb itself: fastp quality trimming at Q25, MiXCR clonotype calling, in-frame beta chains only. CDR3 protein duplicates are merged, each entry listing the most common genes and DNA. Counted in this sample were about 210,000 distinct CDR3 sequences; around 10% of them appeared once. 5% to 6.5% of the sample is held by the ten biggest clonotypes. Sequencing input: memory (CD45RO+) T cells sorted from blood. The intended sense of this specimen's cell subset or site label: CD45RO+ enriched T cells. The receptors shown here come from a woman aged 18-30 years in good health.

This clonotype was observed a few times. The chain combines TRBV19 with TRBJ2-7; 8 bases are a match to TRBD1. V lost 8 bases and J lost 3; bases outside the gene matches: 3. CDR1 is LNHDA, CDR2 SQIVND, per germline (reference sequence). CDR3 length equals 12 residues. The CDR3 region is CASAGQVYEQYF. The CDR3 DNA follows: TGTGCCAGTGCGGGACAGGTCTACGAGCAGTACTTC.

The chain joins TRBV20-1 to TRBJ2-7, with 8 positions matching TRBD2. The CDR3 length is 14 residues. Per germline, CDR1 DFQATT and CDR2 SNEGSKA (reference sequence). V was pared by 4 bases and J by 2 bases, with 7 bases of the junction left unmatched. This chain's CDR3 is CSATVAGRAYEQYF. CDR3 in DNA: TGCAGTGCTACTGTAGCGGGGCGCGCCTACGAGCAGTACTTC.

This clonotype has ten or more counts. The genes are TRBV5-5 and TRBJ2-3; tentatively, D is TRBD1 (5 bases). Germline CDR1 SGHKS, CDR2 YYEKEE (reference sequence). Deletions cut 6 bases from V and 2 bases from J, with 10 bases between. The CDR3 has 13 residues. CDR3 protein: CASKGQYTDTQYF. As DNA, the CDR3 is TGTGCCAGCAAAGGACAATACACAGATACGCAGTATTTT.